The 3 T cell receptor beta chains presented below share a single source sample, sequenced in a study of CD8+CD57+ T cells in acquired aplastic anemia. TCR beta VDJ and CDR3 profiling used genomic DNA as template. Each CDR3 protein gets one entry after TCRdb re-called the reads with MiXCR. The profile shows about 130,000 distinct CDR3 sequences, 48% of them singletons. Sequenced: sorted CD4+, CD8+, or CD8+CD57+ T cells (not recorded which) from PBMCs. The receptors were gathered from a human donor in good health, serving as a control.

This clonotype was counted a few times. The chain combines TRBV25-1 with TRBJ2-1, with 8 bases aligning to TRBD1. This CDR3 is built from 14 residues. Germline loops: CDR1 MGHDK, CDR2 SYGVNS. V gave up 3 bases and J gave up 7 bases; unmatched junction bases: 5. The CDR3 sequence: CASSDRQGTNEQFF. CDR3 DNA sequence: TGTGCCAGCAGTGATCGACAGGGGACTAATGAGCAGTTCTTC.

This clonotype has a handful of counts. V and J are TRBV7-9 and TRBJ1-6; D is uncertain. This CDR3 spans 12 amino acids. Between the trimmed V and J ends, which lost 2 bases and 7 bases, there was a span of 3 bases. Germline V CDR1 and CDR2: SEHNR, FQNEAQ (reference sequence). CDR3 region: CASSLWNSPLHF. For the CDR3, the DNA is TGTGCCAGCAGCTTATGGAATTCACCCCTCCACTTT.

In this sample, this clonotype turned up many times. The CDR3 nucleotides are TGTGCCAGCAGCCGGAGGCGGGACAGAGGCTATGGCTACACCTTC. This encodes CASSRRRDRGYGYTF. The V and J genes are TRBV6-2 or TRBV6-3 and TRBJ1-2; 7 bases match TRBD1. Germline assignment: CDR1 MNHEY and CDR2 SVGEGT. After removal of 6 bases from V and 4 bases from J, the junction contained 11 bases not matched to a gene. The CDR3 has 15 residues.